These 3 T cell receptor beta chains originate from one sample sequenced in a study of CD8 T cells in Susac syndrome. Random hexamers primed reverse transcription of about 0.5 to 1 ug RNA. TCRdb analysed the immunoSEQ multiplex PCR reads with MiXCR anew, one entry per CDR3 protein. The sample lists 120,000 or so distinct CDR3 sequences, around 94% occurring once. Source material: CD4+ T cells from PBMCs. These receptors were collected from a human donor in good health.

The CDR3 bases are TGTGCCTGGAGTGTACGGGTAGCCGGGGAGCTGTTTTTT. Its protein is CAWSVRVAGELFF. V usage is TRBV30 and J usage is TRBJ2-2; D gene unclear. V dropped 0 bases and J dropped 6 bases, with 8 bases sitting between them. The germline CDR1 and CDR2 sequences are GTSNPN and SVGIG (reference sequence). There are 13 residues in the CDR3.

The V gene is TRBV5-4, the J gene TRBJ2-1; possible D gene TRBD2, 6 bases. The CDR3 covers 13 residues. Trimming left V 1 base short and J 10 bases short, with 12 bases between. Germline V gives CDR1 SGHNT, CDR2 YYREEE (reference sequence). CDR3 DNA: TGTGCCAGCAGCTTGCCGTCGGGGGACGAGCAGTTCTTC. It is translated as CASSLPSGDEQFF.

CDR3 bases: TGTGCCAGCAGCAACCGACAGGGGTCGCAGCCCCAGCATTTT. As protein: CASSNRQGSQPQHF. The rearrangement uses TRBV7-2 and TRBJ1-5, with TRBD1 identical over 8 bases. The CDR3 consists of 14 residues. V trimming: 5 bases; J trimming: 7 bases; junction bases outside the gene matches: 7. Germline-derived CDR1 and CDR2 are SGHTA and FQGNSA.